Below are 13 T cell receptor beta chains sequenced from a single sample in a study of T cells in Graves' hyperthyroidism and ophthalmopathy (dated by TCRdb to between 2019 and 2020). The method was multiplex PCR. Instrument on record: Illumina HiSeq 2000. The TCR beta CDR3 regions were amplified from the RNA transcripts. The first round of RT-PCR for the TCR CDR3 was performed with the HTBI primer set and the Qiagen OneStep RT-PCR kit. The public reads were reprocessed in TCRdb via fastp at Q25 and MiXCR, keeping in-frame beta chains. Rows merge per CDR3 protein into single entries with the most common DNA and genes. Present in this sample are around 700,000 distinct CDR3 sequences, around 19% of which were seen just once. The ten most abundant clones make up roughly a sixth of the sample. The sequencing input was blood. The source is a woman aged 45-65 years with Graves' hyperthyroidism that later progressed to Graves' ophthalmopathy.

The chain recombines TRBV4-1 with TRBJ1-2; no clear D. Germline-derived CDR1 and CDR2 are MGHRA and YSYEKL. CDR3 length: 15 amino acids. Trimming removed 0 bases from V and 4 bases from J, with 12 bases in between. CDR3 in DNA: TGCGCCAGCAGCCAAGAAGTTGGGCGGATCTATGGCTACACCTTC. This encodes CASSQEVGRIYGYTF.

The table lists this clonotype with many counts. CDR3 protein: CASSPRGAQNTEAFF. The DNA for the CDR3 is TGTGCCAGCTCACCACGGGGGGCTCAGAACACTGAAGCTTTCTTT. V is TRBV18 and J is TRBJ1-1; possible D gene TRBD1, 6 bases. This CDR3 is built from 15 residues. Germline-derived CDR1 and CDR2 are KGHSH and LQKENI. The ends were cut back, 1 base at V and 1 base at J, with 10 bases in the middle.

V and J are TRBV19 and TRBJ2-7; weak D call: TRBD2 (6 bases). The CDR3 consists of 17 residues. The germline gives CDR1 LNHDA, CDR2 SQIVND (reference sequence). With 6 bases removed from V and 5 bases from J, the gap between germline ends came to 26 bases. CDR3 nucleotide sequence: TGTGCCAGTAGCCTAAGGAGGGTTGATCGGCGGTCAGACGAGCAGTACTTC. Translating it yields CASSLRRVDRRSDEQYF.

This clonotype was observed a handful of times. V is TRBV5-1 and J is TRBJ2-5; 11 bases are shared with TRBD2. The germline CDR1 and CDR2 sequences are SGHRS and YFSETQ. V was pared by 0 bases and J by 2 bases, with 3 bases of the junction left unmatched. This CDR3 region has 16 residues. The CDR3 bases are TGCGCCAGCAGCTTGGTACTAGCGGGGGATCAAGAGACCCAGTACTTC. Protein product: CASSLVLAGDQETQYF.

A few counts support this clonotype. The CDR3 protein is CASSASGGSPSEQYF. The CDR3 nucleotides read TGTGCCAGCAGCGCTAGCGGGGGGTCTCCATCCGAGCAGTACTTC. This chain connects TRBV7-6 to TRBJ2-7, with TRBD2 identical over 11 bases. Germline CDR1 and CDR2: SGHVS and FNYEAQ. This CDR3 spans 15 amino acids. V shed 5 bases, J shed 6 bases, and the junction held 9 bases outside the gene matches. Full variable domain (remainder filled in from reference TRBV7-6 and TRBJ2-7): GAGVSQSPRYKVTKRGQDVALRCDPISGHVSLYWYRQALGQGPEFLTYFNYEAQQDKSGLPNDRFSAERPEGSISTLTIQRTEQRDSAMYRCASSASGGSPSEQYFGPGTRLTVT.

V usage is TRBV6-2 or TRBV6-3 and J usage is TRBJ2-1; 7 bases map to TRBD1. The CDR3 has 15 residues. In germline, CDR1 is MNHEY, CDR2 SVGEGT. V was clipped by 5 bases and J by 6 bases; unmatched bases: 10. CDR3: CASSPGTARSNEQFF. The CDR3 DNA is TGTGCCAGCAGTCCAGGGACAGCGCGTTCCAATGAGCAGTTCTTC.

There are many counts of this clonotype. The rearrangement uses TRBV7-9 and TRBJ2-1; D is possibly TRBD1 or TRBD2 (6 bases each). The CDR3 covers 13 residues. The ends were cut back, 1 base at V and 7 bases at J, with 8 bases in the middle. CDR1 SEHNR and CDR2 FQNEAQ come from the germline V gene (reference sequence). The CDR3 DNA is TGTGCCAGCAGCTTAGGGGGGGCAAATGAGCAGTTCTTC. It specifies CASSLGGANEQFF.

Only a few counts were recorded for this clonotype. The V gene is TRBV2, the J gene TRBJ1-5; D unclear. Trimming pared 7 bases from V and 4 bases from J, leaving 26 bases between. The CDR3 extends over 18 amino acids. Germline-derived CDR1 and CDR2 are SNHLY and FYNNEI. The DNA of the CDR3 is TGTGCCAGCACCGTTGGCCCCGTTTCGGGTTCTCGTAATCAGCCCCAGCATTTT. Its translation: CASTVGPVSGSRNQPQHF.

This clonotype has ten or more counts. The rearrangement uses TRBV11-2 and TRBJ2-3, with 9 positions matching TRBD1. This CDR3 spans 16 amino acids. V lost 0 bases to trimming and J lost 4 bases; unmatched junction nucleotides: 5. Germline V gene lookup returns CDR1 SGHAT and CDR2 FQNNGV. The CDR3 DNA sequence: TGTGCCAGCAGCTTAGAGGGGACAGGGACCGCAGATACGCAGTATTTT. Protein: CASSLEGTGTADTQYF.

The CDR3 sequence is CASRSLSGANVLTF. The CDR3, as DNA: TGTGCCAGTAGATCCCTCTCTGGGGCCAACGTCCTGACTTTC. The rearrangement links TRBV19 to TRBJ2-6; D not resolved. The CDR3 is 14 residues long. Trimming pared 6 bases from V and 0 bases from J, leaving 6 bases between. Germline CDR1 reads LNHDA; CDR2 reads SQIVND (reference sequence).

This clonotype was recorded many times. The V gene is TRBV20-1, the J gene TRBJ2-3; 10 positions match TRBD2. The germline V gene encodes CDR1 DFQATT and CDR2 SNEGSKA (reference sequence). Losses at the gene ends were 6 bases for V and 3 bases for J; bases not matched to a gene: 9. This CDR3 region has 15 residues. Written as DNA, the CDR3 is TGCAGTGCCGCAACCGGGACTAGCGTGACAGATACGCAGTATTTT. This gives the protein CSAATGTSVTDTQYF.

In its sample, this clonotype was seen once. The chain employs TRBV29-1 and TRBJ2-5, with D unresolved. This CDR3 comprises 10 residues. Trimming took 7 bases from V and 5 from J, leaving 8 bases between them. Germline lookup yields CDR1 SQVTM and CDR2 ANQGSEA. CDR3 protein: CSGGSETQYF. In DNA form, the CDR3 reads TGCAGCGGTGGTTCGGAGACCCAGTACTTC.

In DNA form, the CDR3 reads TGCAGTGCTAGAGATTTCGGCATGGCTCTGCGGGGCAAAAACATTCAGTACTTC. This translates into CSARDFGMALRGKNIQYF. The rearrangement joins TRBV20-1 to TRBJ2-4, with TRBD2 as a possible D gene (6 bases). From germline, CDR1 is DFQATT and CDR2 SNEGSKA (reference sequence). There are 18 residues in the CDR3. Trimming took off 0 bases at V and 3 bases at J, with 21 bases between the two ends.